What follows is one TCR beta chain and its context. The record originates from a study of blood T cell repertoires in COVID-19. The wider study: There were acute and convalescent COVID-19 samples, and they came from the United States, Italy and Spain. The analysed material was cDNA or gDNA that came from T cells, B-cell-depleted T cells, or PBMCs.

As processed by the authors: Researchers report that nucleated cell counts were estimated from reference gene primer amplification. Measured with immunoSEQ multiplex PCR; TCRdb has only the in-frame clones, and not every one. V and J calls plus clone size are reproduced from that table; the DNA served to infer D and trimming. There are roughly 250,000 clones in the sample; around 90% occur only once, and 4% lies in the top ten. The V gene's germline CDR1 is SGHNT and CDR2 YENEEA. J was trimmed by 6 bases and V by 2 bases; bases with no gene match: 5. The CDR3 has 14 residues. The chain is built from TRBV11-3 and TRBJ2-7; 9 nucleotides match TRBD1. The sequencing input was peripheral blood. This TCR derives from a man aged 55 to 70 who had recovered from COVID-19. This CDR3 reads CASSLRTGAGEQYF. The CDR3, as DNA: TGTGCCAGCAGCTTAAGGACAGGGGCTGGCGAGCAGTACTTC.